This TCR beta chain comes out of a study of T cell changes during pregnancy in multiple sclerosis (dated by TCRdb to between 2018 and 2021). Notes on the research overall: The study examined how the T cell repertoire changed over the course of pregnancy in women with multiple sclerosis.

To prepare the library, the immunoSEQ multiplex PCR assay was applied. TCRdb provides this immuneACCESS table in a form limited to in-frame rearrangements. Some clones are lacking; in checked studies, under half of them reflect an unresolved V gene, and why the rest are absent is not known. The sample table shows 35,000 or so clones, and 85% to 95% are seen once. The ten largest clones add up to roughly 0.41% of the sample. From the germline V gene (reference sequence), CDR1 is MNHNY and CDR2 is SVGAGI. Trimmed from V: 6 bases; trimmed from J: 5 bases; junction bases lacking a gene match: 6. CDR3 length: 14 amino acids, cysteine to phenylalanine. Of all the DNA, just the CDR3 is kept, 42 bases in frame from base 1. On this clone: This clone's antigen is unknown. No base quality information exists; no much larger clone differs at one position.

This receptor chain uses TRBV6-6 and TRBJ2-1, and 8 bases in between align with TRBD1. The sequencing here drew on CD4+ T cells from peripheral blood mononuclear cells, taken in the first trimester of pregnancy. This TCR was recovered from a female donor with multiple sclerosis, enrolled in a pregnancy study. The nucleotide sequence reads as follows: TGTGCCAGCAGGGGGAGGACAGGGAACAATGAGCAGTTCTTC. Its protein is CASRGRTGNNEQFF.